The next 14 T cell receptor beta chains were all read from a single sample in a study of CD4 T cells in relation to SARS-CoV-2 and coronaviruses. Here immunoSEQ multiplex PCR was the method, and the copy in TCRdb shows in-frame clones only, minus some. The data hold about 37,000 clones, with roughly 84% observed a single time. Their antigen targets remain unknown. The material sequenced was naive CD4+ T cells from PBMCs, cultured in vitro. The subset: naive CD4+ T cells isolated by negative enrichment. Every receptor here comes from an adult with COVID-19.

The chain combines TRBV27 with TRBJ2-7; TRBD1 agrees at 9 bases. The ends lost 6 bases at V and 1 base at J; junction bases unmatched: 16. The CDR3 length is 18 residues. Germline V lookup: CDR1 MNHEY, CDR2 SMNVEV (reference sequence). CDR3 nucleotide sequence: TGTGCCAGCAGGGTCCGGACAGGGGTAGGTGGGTGGTCCTACGAGCAGTACTTC. This gives the protein CASRVRTGVGGWSYEQYF.

The rearrangement joins TRBV2 to TRBJ2-5, with D possibly called TRBD1 or TRBD2 (6 bases each). V was cut by 5 bases and J by 5 bases, with 12 bases left in between. CDR1 SNHLY and CDR2 FYNNEI come from the germline V gene. This CDR3 has 13 residues. CDR3 coding DNA: TGTGCCAGCAGTCAAGGAGGGGGTGAGACCCAGTACTTC. It encodes CASSQGGGETQYF.

The V call is TRBV3-1 (or the pseudogene TRBV3-2), the J call TRBJ2-1, with 10 bases that match TRBD2. Germline V gene data show CDR1 as LGHDT and CDR2 as YNNKEL (reference sequence). The CDR3 is made up of 17 amino acids. V dropped 3 bases and J dropped 0; count of bases not matched to a gene: 5. CDR3 loop: CASSQTSGLRSYNEQFF. The CDR3 nucleotides are TGTGCCAGCAGCCAGACTAGCGGGTTACGCTCCTACAATGAGCAGTTCTTC.

The genes are TRBV5-1 and TRBJ2-5; 8 bases are a match to TRBD2. Trimming at V came to 5 bases and at J to 3 bases, leaving 27 bases not matched to a gene. The CDR3 spans 21 residues. The germline CDR1 and CDR2 sequences are SGHRS and YFSETQ. The CDR3 DNA reads TGCGCCAGCAGTTCTCCCTCGGTCAGGGTAGTTAGACTAGCGACAGAAGAGACCCAGTACTTC. As protein: CASSSPSVRVVRLATEETQYF.

The V gene is TRBV19, the J gene TRBJ1-3, with D tentatively TRBD1 (5 bases). The CDR3 totals 14 residues. The V gene lost 7 bases and the J gene lost 6 bases, with 16 bases spanning the gap. Germline CDR1 reads LNHDA; CDR2 reads SQIVND (reference sequence). The CDR3 reads CASTGTLPPNTIYF. DNA for the CDR3: TGTGCCAGTACCGGGACCCTACCGCCAAACACCATATATTTT. Full variable domain (outside the CDR3, taken from reference TRBV19 and TRBJ1-3): DGGITQSPKYLFRKEGQNVTLSCEQNLNHDAMYWYRQDPGQGLRLIYYSQIVNDFQKGDIAEGYSVSREKKESFPLTVTSAQKNPTAFYLCASTGTLPPNTIYFGEGSWLTVV.

The V gene is TRBV5-4, the J gene TRBJ2-2, with 7 bases fitting TRBD1. The CDR3 totals 15 residues. Losses at the gene ends were 4 bases for V and 0 bases for J; bases not matched to a gene: 3. Germline V gene lookup returns CDR1 SGHNT and CDR2 YYREEE (reference sequence). The CDR3 protein is CASSRDSANTGELFF. The CDR3 DNA reads TGTGCCAGCAGCCGGGACAGCGCGAACACCGGGGAGCTGTTTTTT.

The chain links TRBV18 to TRBJ2-1; possible D gene TRBD2, 5 bases. Trimming cost V 3 bases and J 8 bases, with 11 bases left between them. Looked up from germline, CDR1 is KGHSH and CDR2 is LQKENI. The CDR3 is 13 amino acids. CDR3: CASSPKLGDEQFF. The CDR3 nucleotides read TGTGCCAGCTCACCCAAACTAGGCGATGAGCAGTTCTTC.

V and J are TRBV19 and TRBJ2-5; D not resolved. Germline lookup yields CDR1 LNHDA and CDR2 SQIVND (reference sequence). The V end lost 6 bases, the J end lost 1 base, and 15 bases lay between the germline ends. This CDR3 has 15 residues. The chain's CDR3 is CASSHISTAQETQYF. Written as DNA, the CDR3 is TGTGCCAGTAGCCATATCTCCACAGCCCAAGAGACCCAGTACTTC.

The gene calls are TRBV20-1 and TRBJ2-7; D gene uncertain. Germline values: CDR1 DFQATT, CDR2 SNEGSKA (reference sequence). The CDR3 sequence is 13 residues long. V was cut by 3 bases and J by 2 bases, with 11 bases left in between. The CDR3 loop is CSASSRITYEQYF. DNA for the CDR3: TGCAGTGCTAGTAGCCGAATTACCTACGAGCAGTACTTC.

The rearrangement uses TRBV6-6 and TRBJ2-1; no firm D call. The V gene lost 5 bases and the J gene lost 3 bases, with 5 bases spanning the gap. Germline V gene data show CDR1 as MNHNY and CDR2 as SVGAGI (reference sequence). The CDR3 length is 12 residues. CDR3 bases: TGTGCCAGCAGTGCCTACTACAATGAGCAGTTCTTC. The encoded protein is CASSAYYNEQFF.

This clone was observed a few times. CDR3 sequence (DNA): TGTGCCAGCAGTTTTCTTGTATCGGGTGGCTACACCTTC. Its protein is CASSFLVSGGYTF. This chain uses TRBV28 with TRBJ1-2; no clear D. Looked up from germline, CDR1 is MDHEN and CDR2 is SYDVKM. The CDR3 has 13 residues. V was cut by 3 bases and J by 7 bases, with 12 bases left in between.

This chain connects TRBV30 to TRBJ2-1, with 7 bases aligning to TRBD1. The CDR3 length is 11 residues. V was pared by 6 bases and J by 7 bases, with 3 bases of the junction left unmatched. Germline lookup yields CDR1 GTSNPN and CDR2 SVGIG (reference sequence). CDR3 sequence: CACGQENEQFF. DNA for the CDR3: TGTGCCTGCGGACAGGAAAATGAGCAGTTCTTC. Full variable domain (remainder filled in from reference TRBV30 and TRBJ2-1): SQTIHQWPATLVQPVGSPLSLECTVEGTSNPNLYWYRQAAGRGLQLLFYSVGIGQISSEVPQNLSASRPQDRQFILSSKKLLLSDSGFYLCACGQENEQFFGPGTRLTVL.

The chain carries TRBV19 and TRBJ2-7; D tentatively fits TRBD1 or TRBD2 (6 bases each). There are 13 residues in the CDR3. V was shortened by 10 bases and J by 6 bases, with 19 bases between the two germline ends. In germline, CDR1 is LNHDA, CDR2 SQIVND (reference sequence). The CDR3 DNA sequence: TGTGCCACTGCCGGGGGCTACTCTGGCGAGCAGTACTTC. It yields the protein CATAGGYSGEQYF.

This chain connects TRBV5-1 to TRBJ1-5; perhaps TRBD1 as D (5 bases). This CDR3 has 14 amino acids. The ends were cut back, 5 bases at V and 0 bases at J, with 9 bases in the middle. The V gene's germline CDR1 is SGHRS and CDR2 YFSETQ. The CDR3 is CASRGDGSNQPQHF. CDR3 nucleotides: TGCGCCAGCAGGGGGGACGGTAGCAATCAGCCCCAGCATTTT.